Listed below are T cell receptor beta chains from one sample, sequenced in a study of T cells in Graves' hyperthyroidism and ophthalmopathy. From the multiplex PCR reads, TCRdb called clonotypes with MiXCR, one entry per CDR3 protein. The data hold 310,000 or so distinct CDR3 sequences, with about 18% observed a single time. The sequenced sample was blood. All receptors derive from an older woman with Graves' ophthalmopathy. CDR3s include the opening cysteine and the closing phenylalanine or tryptophan. Each record gives: V gene, D gene, J gene, clone size, CDR3 protein, CDR3 DNA. A D gene is named only where the DNA matches it firmly. Size values are once, few and many counts, or a class for expanded clones, and some rows have none.

TRBV6-2/TRBV6-3	TRBD1	TRBJ1-6	few	CASSRTGEVSPLHF	TGTGCCAGCTCCCGGACAGGGGAAGTTTCACCCCTCCACTTT
TRBV6-1	TRBD1	TRBJ2-6	few	CASRFGTGVVSGANVLTF	TGTGCCAGCAGATTCGGGACAGGGGTTGTCTCTGGGGCCAACGTCCTGACTTTC
TRBV5-1	NA	TRBJ1-4	NA	CASSSQGTNEKLFF	TGCGCCAGCAGCTCCCAGGGGACTAATGAAAAACTGTTTTTT
TRBV20-1	NA	TRBJ2-3	many	CSAPRGDSTDTQYF	TGCAGTGCCCCCAGAGGAGACAGCACAGATACGCAGTATTTT
TRBV10-2	TRBD2	TRBJ2-3	NA	CASSEWVSGESTDTQYF	TGCGCCAGCAGTGAGTGGGTAAGCGGGGAGAGCACAGATACGCAGTATTTT
TRBV9	NA	TRBJ1-4	few	CASSRTNDNEKLFF	TGTGCCAGCAGCCGGACGAACGATAATGAAAAACTGTTTTTT
TRBV3-1	NA	TRBJ1-6	many	CASRERGQNSPLHF	TGTGCCAGCAGGGAACGGGGGCAAAATTCACCCCTCCACTTT
TRBV5-4	TRBD1	TRBJ1-1	many	CASSFGTGLEAFF	TGTGCCAGCAGCTTCGGGACAGGGCTTGAAGCTTTCTTT
TRBV20-1	NA	TRBJ1-1	many	CSARDAQNTEAFF	TGCAGTGCTAGAGATGCGCAAAACACTGAAGCTTTCTTT
TRBV28	TRBD1	TRBJ2-7	many	CASRKQGAPSEQYF	TGTGCCAGCCGAAAACAGGGGGCGCCCTCCGAGCAGTACTTC
TRBV29-1	NA	TRBJ2-4	few	CSVDLKNIQYF	TGCAGCGTTGACCTGAAAAACATTCAGTACTTC
TRBV5-5	NA	TRBJ1-4	NA	CASSLWQNNEKLFF	TGTGCCAGCAGCTTGTGGCAGAATAATGAAAAACTGTTTTTT
TRBV7-8	NA	TRBJ1-6	many	CASSPDGILGSPLHF	TGTGCCAGCAGCCCTGACGGAATATTAGGTTCACCCCTCCACTTT
TRBV12-3/TRBV12-4	NA	TRBJ2-7	many	CASSPLGGEQYF	TGTGCCAGCAGCCCCCTTGGCGGCGAGCAGTACTTC
TRBV6-2/TRBV6-3	NA	TRBJ2-1	many	CASSFWGVGVRGGNEQFF	TGTGCCAGCAGTTTTTGGGGGGTAGGGGTCCGAGGGGGTAATGAGCAGTTCTTC
TRBV9	NA	TRBJ2-7	NA	CASSVEASSYEQYF	TGTGCCAGCAGCGTAGAGGCGAGCTCCTACGAGCAGTACTTC
TRBV2	NA	TRBJ2-5	few	CASSEQLGVETQYF	TGTGCCAGCAGTGAACAGTTAGGGGTGGAGACCCAGTACTTC
TRBV5-6	NA	TRBJ2-3	many	CASSLFSVTDTQYF	TGTGCCAGCAGCTTGTTCAGTGTAACAGATACGCAGTATTTT
TRBV7-9	NA	TRBJ1-2	many	CASSPGLNYGYTF	TGTGCCAGCAGCCCAGGGCTTAACTATGGCTACACCTTC
TRBV12-3/TRBV12-4	NA	TRBJ2-6	NA	CASSSQAGTSGANVLTF	TGTGCCAGCAGTTCTCAGGCAGGAACCTCTGGGGCCAACGTCCTGACTTTC
TRBV7-9	NA	TRBJ2-7	many	CASSLDGTAEQYF	TGTGCCAGCAGCTTAGACGGGACTGCCGAGCAGTACTTC
TRBV20-1	NA	TRBJ1-1	NA	CSAPRQPRTEAFF	TGCAGTGCACCTAGACAGCCGCGCACTGAAGCTTTCTTT
TRBV29-1	NA	TRBJ2-5	NA	CSVLHRQGRQETQYF	TGCAGCGTTCTTCATCGGCAGGGCCGCCAAGAGACCCAGTACTTC
TRBV27	TRBD1	TRBJ2-7	NA	CASGGQGWYEQYF	TGTGCCAGCGGGGGACAGGGGTGGTACGAGCAGTACTTC
TRBV18	TRBD1	TRBJ2-2	few	CASSPRTGVDTGELFF	TGTGCCAGCTCACCACGGACAGGGGTGGACACCGGGGAGCTGTTTTTT
TRBV6-1	TRBD2	TRBJ2-5	many	CASSGTSGVPGTQYF	TGTGCCAGCAGTGGGACTAGCGGGGTTCCTGGGACCCAGTACTTC
TRBV20-1	NA	TRBJ1-5	many	CSAHPGGVRNQPQHF	TGCAGTGCCCACCCCGGGGGGGTACGGAATCAGCCCCAGCATTTT
TRBV2	TRBD1	TRBJ1-6	many	CASSEGQARNSPLHF	TGTGCCAGCAGTGAGGGACAGGCGCGTAATTCACCCCTCCACTTT
TRBV28	TRBD2	TRBJ2-1	few	CASSFGTSGSSYNEQFF	TGTGCCAGCAGTTTCGGGACTAGCGGAAGCTCCTACAATGAGCAGTTCTTC
TRBV2	TRBD1	TRBJ2-2	many	CASRDRPVAGELFF	TGTGCCAGCAGGGACAGGCCGGTGGCCGGGGAGCTGTTTTTT
TRBV5-1	TRBD1	TRBJ1-1	NA	CASSLEQGEAAFF	TGCGCCAGCAGCTTGGAACAGGGGGAGGCAGCTTTCTTT
TRBV28	NA	TRBJ1-4	many	CASSQGRANEKLFF	TGTGCCAGCAGTCAGGGTCGGGCTAATGAAAAACTGTTTTTT
TRBV10-3	NA	TRBJ2-7	many	CAISEMSYEQYF	TGTGCCATCAGTGAAATGAGCTACGAGCAGTACTTC
TRBV5-1	NA	TRBJ2-2	many	CASSHRGAGIRSGELFF	TGCGCCAGCTCGCACCGAGGAGCAGGGATTAGATCCGGGGAGCTGTTTTTT
TRBV6-1	TRBD1	TRBJ1-1	few	CASSEGEGTGAEFFF	TGTGCCAGCAGTGAAGGAGAGGGCACAGGGGCTGAATTTTTCTTT
TRBV7-2	NA	TRBJ2-3	NA	CASSLGLGADTQYF	TGTGCCAGCAGCTTAGGATTAGGCGCAGATACGCAGTATTTT
TRBV6-5	NA	TRBJ1-5	few	CASSYPRGGDQPQHF	TGTGCCAGCAGTTACCCCCGCGGAGGGGATCAGCCCCAGCATTTT
TRBV7-9	NA	TRBJ2-3	many	CASSFLDSSKYF	TGTGCCAGCAGCTTTCTGGACAGCAGCAAGTATTTT
TRBV7-2	TRBD2	TRBJ2-7	many	CASSSDREAAYEQYF	TGTGCCAGCAGCTCAGATCGGGAGGCGGCCTACGAGCAGTACTTC
TRBV14	NA	TRBJ2-4	NA	CASSQDTEPTAKNIQYF	TGTGCCAGCAGCCAAGATACCGAACCAACAGCCAAAAACATTCAGTACTTC
TRBV7-2	NA	TRBJ2-2	many	CASSLHGANTGELFF	TGTGCCAGCAGCTTACATGGGGCGAACACCGGGGAGCTGTTTTTT
TRBV7-6	TRBD1	TRBJ2-5	NA	CASSRTTGGETQYF	TGTGCCAGCAGCCGGACGACAGGGGGAGAGACCCAGTACTTC
TRBV7-6	NA	TRBJ1-1	NA	CASSRAQKNTEAFF	TGTGCCAGCAGCAGAGCACAGAAGAACACTGAAGCTTTCTTC
TRBV13	TRBD1	TRBJ2-6	NA	CASSVDRAGANVLTF	TGTGCCAGCAGCGTCGACAGGGCTGGGGCCAACGTCCTGACTTTC
TRBV10-3	NA	TRBJ2-2	few	CAIRATGNTGELFF	TGTGCCATCAGGGCGACGGGAAACACCGGGGAGCTGTTTTTT
TRBV6-5	NA	TRBJ2-2	few	CASSYSKATTGELFF	TGTGCCAGCAGTTACTCTAAAGCGACCACCGGGGAGCTGTTTTTT